The clone carrying this T cell receptor beta chain was observed a few times. Its matching antigen is unknown. Indicated time point: newly diagnosed GD, antithyroid drugs for less than 3 months. With RNA extracted from PBMCs as input, the TCR library was made. Per the germline V gene, CDR1 is SQVTM and CDR2 is ANQGSEA. This CDR3 region has 15 residues. V lost 4 bases and J lost 0, with 13 bases in between. These data originate in a study of regulatory T cells in long-lasting Graves disease. Investigators prepared the TCR beta libraries by applying iRepertoire HTBI primers and Arm-PCR of CDR3 regions. Original processing methods: Sample data revealed about 60 TRBV and 14 TRBJ segments. TCRdb re-called the multiplex PCR reads with MiXCR, one entry per CDR3 protein. The V and J calls shown here were made by TCRdb, not taken from the authors' results. The profile covers 440,000 or so distinct CDR3 sequences, with approximately 16% appearing a single time and roughly a tenth taken by the ten largest.

Study observations and caveats: Sharing of public clonotypes was greater in persistent patients (roughly 2,900) than in new patients (around 1,000). Persistent disease preferred TRBV28, TRBJ1-2 and TRBJ2-5.

The same sample was also studied in work on T cells in Graves' hyperthyroidism and ophthalmopathy. That source reports: HTBI primers were the set used in a first-round RT-PCR of the TCR CDR3.

Specimen: peripheral blood mononuclear cells (PBMCs), collected at new diagnosis, from a patient treated with antithyroid drugs. J is TRBJ1-3 and V is TRBV29-1, with a possible D match to TRBD1 (6 bases). This TCR derives from a woman aged 30 to 39 with Graves disease. The CDR3 sequence: CSVALTGRSGNTIYF. The CDR3 bases are TGCAGCGTTGCCTTGACAGGCCGCTCTGGAAACACCATATATTTT.